These 7 T cell receptor beta chains were sequenced from one sample in a study of tissue T cells after allogeneic stem cell transplantation. Produced via immunoSEQ multiplex PCR; TCRdb's table is partial and in-frame only. The sample has about 6,300 clones, 69% seen once; the top ten hold more than 25%. Sequencing used tissue from the stomach, obtained at autopsy. These receptors all stem from a woman aged 18-49 years with breast cancer.

The chain combines TRBV29-1 with TRBJ1-4; D uncertain. This CDR3 has 12 amino acids. V was trimmed by 4 bases and J by 6 bases, leaving 9 bases between them. Germline values: CDR1 SQVTM, CDR2 ANQGSEA. CDR3 nucleotides: TGCAGCGTTGGGGCCACCCATGAAAAACTGTTTTTT. The encoded protein is CSVGATHEKLFF.

The chain joins TRBV2 to TRBJ2-7; 7 bases are a match to TRBD2. V shed 7 bases, J shed 1 base, and the junction held 4 bases outside the gene matches. Germline loops: CDR1 SNHLY, CDR2 FYNNEI. The CDR3 contains 13 residues. The CDR3 region is CASNTAGSYEQYF. CDR3 bases: TGTGCCAGCAACACAGCGGGGTCCTACGAGCAGTACTTC.

The rearrangement uses TRBV7-3 and TRBJ2-5; no clear D gene. CDR1 and CDR2 (germline): SGHTA, FQGTGA. V was shortened by 4 bases and J by 4 bases, with 10 bases between the two germline ends. The CDR3 has 13 residues. The CDR3 spells CASSWQHRETQYF. DNA for the CDR3: TGTGCCAGCAGCTGGCAACATAGAGAGACCCAGTACTTC.

The chain couples TRBV7-2 to TRBJ1-1, with TRBD1 matching 7 bases. The CDR3 runs to 14 residues. V trimming: 7 bases; J trimming: 0 bases; junction bases outside the gene matches: 5. Germline V gene data show CDR1 as SGHTA and CDR2 as FQGNSA. This chain's CDR3 is CASTQTGLNTEAFF. The CDR3 region has the DNA TGTGCCAGCACCCAGACAGGGTTGAACACTGAAGCTTTCTTT.

With respect to this clone: One junction end does not reproduce the germline sequence, and a read error may be involved. This chain uses TRBV19 with TRBJ1-1; D call uncertain. The germline V gene has CDR1 LNHDA and CDR2 SQIVND (reference sequence). The CDR3 consists of 15 residues. The CDR3 DNA follows: TGTGCCAGTAGTAAGTTTTCGGAGCCCTCCACTCAAGCTTTCTTT. This translates into CASSKFSEPSTQAFF. The whole variable domain, remainder taken from reference TRBV19 and TRBJ1-1, is DGGITQSPKYLFRKEGQNVTLSCEQNLNHDAMYWYRQDPGQGLRLIYYSQIVNDFQKGDIAEGYSVSREKKESFPLTVTSAQKNPTAFYLCASSKFSEPSTQAFFGQGTRLTVV.

This clone occurred once. The chain combines TRBV5-4 with TRBJ1-1; a possible D gene is TRBD1 (5 bases). The V end was cut by 4 bases, the J end by 3 bases, with 13 bases between. The CDR3 has 14 residues. Germline values: CDR1 SGHNT, CDR2 YYREEE (reference sequence). In DNA, the CDR3 is TGTGCCAGCAGCCCGCAGGGAGGGTACACTGAAGCTTTCTTT. It codes for CASSPQGGYTEAFF.

This clone is a singleton in its sample. This chain uses TRBV5-1 with TRBJ2-1; 8 bases are shared with TRBD2. With 3 bases clipped from V and 8 bases from J, the junction kept 10 bases outside the gene matches. Germline V CDR1 and CDR2: SGHRS, YFSETQ. This CDR3 comprises 15 residues. The CDR3 loop reads CASSSTGTSVHEQFF. The DNA of the CDR3 is TGCGCCAGCAGCTCAACCGGGACTAGTGTCCATGAGCAGTTCTTC.